This is a list of T cell receptor beta chains from one sample in a study of shared clonotypes between healthy human individuals. The assay was immunoSEQ multiplex PCR, and TCRdb's table has in-frame clones only and misses some. The table includes millions of clones, approximately 90% detected once. The sample consisted of naive CD4+ T cells sorted from blood. The receptors were sampled from a man between 18 and 29 years old in good health. The CDR3 runs from the conserved cysteine through the conserved F or W. The order of the fields is V gene, D gene, J gene, CDR3 DNA, CDR3 protein. A D gene is named only where the DNA matches it firmly.

V gene: TRBV9; D gene: TRBD2; J gene: TRBJ2-3; CDR3 DNA: TGTGCCAGCAGCGTATCAGCGGGGGGGATTGCAGATACGCAGTATTTT; CDR3 protein: CASSVSAGGIADTQYF
V gene: TRBV5-1; D gene: NA; J gene: TRBJ2-7; CDR3 DNA: TGCGCCAGCAGCTTTTCGGTGGAATCCTACGAGCAGTACTTC; CDR3 protein: CASSFSVESYEQYF
V gene: TRBV7-3; D gene: TRBD1; J gene: TRBJ2-2; CDR3 DNA: TGTGCCAGCAGCTCGCAGGGGGCTGGAGCCGGGGAGCTGTTTTTT; CDR3 protein: CASSSQGAGAGELFF
V gene: TRBV6-6; D gene: TRBD1; J gene: TRBJ1-2; CDR3 DNA: TGTGCCAGCAGTTACGCACAGGGGTACTATGGCTACACCTTC; CDR3 protein: CASSYAQGYYGYTF
V gene: TRBV11-2; D gene: NA; J gene: TRBJ2-7; CDR3 DNA: TGTGCCAGCAGCCTGGCAGGAGGGGCCTACGAGCAGTACTTC; CDR3 protein: CASSLAGGAYEQYF
V gene: TRBV9; D gene: TRBD2; J gene: TRBJ2-1; CDR3 DNA: TGTGCCAGCAGCCTAATCGGGACTAGCGACGAGCAGTTCTTC; CDR3 protein: CASSLIGTSDEQFF
V gene: TRBV14; D gene: NA; J gene: TRBJ2-1; CDR3 DNA: TGTGCCAGCAGCCTCCAAAAGACTCCCGAGCAGTTCTTC; CDR3 protein: CASSLQKTPEQFF
V gene: TRBV19; D gene: NA; J gene: TRBJ1-2; CDR3 DNA: TGTGCCAGTAGTATCGGGGGAGGCCCTCCAAGAGGCTACACCTTC; CDR3 protein: CASSIGGGPPRGYTF
V gene: TRBV30; D gene: TRBD2; J gene: TRBJ2-1; CDR3 DNA: TGTGCCTGGAGTGGAGCGGGAGGCCTTTACAATGAGCAGTTCTTC; CDR3 protein: CAWSGAGGLYNEQFF
V gene: TRBV7-9; D gene: NA; J gene: TRBJ1-5; CDR3 DNA: TGTGCCAGCAGCTTAGTCAGGGCTCAGCCCCAGCATTTT; CDR3 protein: CASSLVRAQPQHF
V gene: TRBV15; D gene: NA; J gene: TRBJ2-7; CDR3 DNA: TGTGCCACCAGTAAGACAGGAGACTCCTACGAGCAGTACTTC; CDR3 protein: CATSKTGDSYEQYF